This TCR beta chain originates from a study of CD8 T cells in Susac syndrome (dated 2019 in TCRdb). For the study in its entirety: Of the Susac syndrome patients who were sequenced, 8 or 9 were in clinical remission while more than five had clinically active disease. At the time of blood withdrawal, Susac syndrome patients were either therapy-naive, taking corticosteroids (with some also receiving IVIg), or on IVIg alone. The study compared CD8+ T cell repertoire clonality among around 11 healthy donors, roughly 14 Susac syndrome patients and roughly 15 multiple sclerosis patients. Repertoire sequencing was used to test whether CD8+ T cell activation and differentiation in Susac syndrome was antigen driven.

With respect to this clonotype: The target of this receptor is not known. Per-nucleotide qualities are absent, and no much larger clonotype sits a single base away.

The CDR3 has 13 amino acids, counting the end cysteine and phenylalanine. The DNA shown is the 39-base CDR3, in frame from base 1. Taken from the germline V gene, the CDR1 and CDR2 loops are SGHNT and YENEEA. V is clipped by 3 bases and J by 6 bases, and the sequence between their germline boundaries is 9 bases long. RNA was extracted using the RNeasy kit, and roughly 0.5 to 1 microgram was reverse transcribed with random hexamers. The immunoSEQ multiplex PCR assay, covering 54 Vbeta and 13 Jbeta segments, was used to amplify TCR beta CDR3 regions. PCR amplification bias was corrected by using a synthetic template baseline for primer optimization and computational correction. From the authors' description of their analysis: Reads were annotated to V, D and J genes according to IMGT and were analyzed with immunoSEQ Analyzer, with only productive sequences retained. Clonality was computed as one minus Shannon entropy normalized by log2 of the number of productive unique sequences. Public and private clones were assessed among the 100 most prevalent clones of each patient and control. Susac-specific clones were defined as absent from healthy and MS cohorts, 800 to 1,200 published viral clones and other ImmuneACCESS disease sequences. Clones were called with MiXCR by TCRdb after fastp trimmed the public reads at Q25, and only in-frame beta chains were retained. Every CDR3 protein is listed once, alongside the most common genes and DNA of its rows. TCRdb's processing, not the authors', yielded these V and J calls. Here the sample has approximately 190,000 distinct CDR3 sequences; over 90% occur a single time. Around 0.15% of the sample is in the top ten clones.

Points the paper makes about the study in general: Some 17 Susac-specific public clones were identified in the total CD8+ repertoire, and four to six Susac-specific public clones were identified in the CD8+ TEMRA repertoire. The study acknowledged that relatively few individuals were included in the TCR sequencing and HLA analysis. Clonal expansion was seen in Susac syndrome CD8+ repertoires, peaking in CD8+ TEMRA cells and being greater in clinically active patients than in remitting ones.

High-throughput TCR beta sequencing profiled peripheral blood CD8+ and CD4+ T cells from healthy donors, Susac syndrome patients and multiple sclerosis patients. Susac syndrome patients met recently defined diagnostic criteria for definite or probable disease. Bulk CD8+ and CD4+ T cells were purified by magnetic negative isolation, whereas CD8+ TEMRA cells were enriched by FACS. Blood was collected in EDTA tubes and processed within 24 hours, with PBMCs isolated through density gradient centrifugation. PBMCs intended for TCR sequencing were frozen in liquid nitrogen and were later thawed in a 37 degrees C water bath. The sorted or isolated CD4+, CD8+ and CD8+ TEMRA cells reached a purity of at least 90%.

Sequenced: CD8+ T cells from PBMCs. The clonotype was recovered from a human donor with Susac syndrome. The sequence is built from TRBV11-3 and TRBJ2-1, with no confidently assigned D gene. The nucleotide sequence reads as follows: TGTGCCAGCAGCTTCACGGTGCGCAATGAGCAGTTCTTC. Translated, it reads CASSFTVRNEQFF.